Listed below are T cell receptor beta chains from one sample, sequenced in a study of T-cell memory formation after mild COVID-19. TCRdb reprocessed the 5' RACE reads with MiXCR, giving one entry per CDR3 protein. Seen here are 200,000 to 300,000 distinct CDR3 sequences, about 16% observed once, and the top ten hold less than 2.5%. Material for sequencing was PBMCs or a T cell subset sorted from them (not recorded which). These TCRs come from an adult woman who had mild COVID-19 (a few samples of this study predate the infection). Cell type and time point are not known. Each CDR3 is given with its conserved first and last residue. D genes are given only for firm matches. A clone size is listed for some rows: how often the clone was seen (once, few, many), or a class if it is expanded.

>TRBV18|few|TRBJ2-7|.
CASSSAGGLLLQYF
TGTGCCAGCTCATCGGCGGGCGGTCTGCTCCTTCAGTACTTC
>TRBV7-2|few|TRBJ2-3|.
CASSFSSTGPTDTQYF
TGTGCCAGCAGCTTTTCTTCGACGGGCCCTACAGATACGCAGTATTTT
>TRBV7-2|.|TRBJ2-2|.
CASSSVRGGTGELFF
TGTGCCAGCAGCTCAGTCAGGGGGGGCACCGGGGAGCTGTTTTTT
>TRBV15|.|TRBJ1-5|TRBD1
CATSRDRGQIHQPQHF
TGTGCCACCAGCAGAGATAGGGGACAGATACATCAGCCCCAGCATTTT
>TRBV12-3/TRBV12-4|many|TRBJ1-1|.
CASSWALGLKGNTEAFF
TGTGCCAGCAGTTGGGCCCTGGGCCTGAAGGGGAACACTGAAGCTTTCTTT
>TRBV5-1|few|TRBJ2-1|.
CASRLLGDPNEQFF
TGCGCCAGCAGGCTCCTCGGGGATCCCAATGAGCAGTTCTTC
>TRBV10-3|.|TRBJ2-7|.
CAISESENEQYF
TGTGCCATCAGTGAGTCCGAGAACGAGCAGTACTTC
>TRBV5-4|few|TRBJ2-3|.
CASSMNTDTQYF
TGTGCCAGCAGCATGAACACAGATACGCAGTATTTT
>TRBV19|many|TRBJ1-2|TRBD1
CAAAGQATNYGYTF
TGTGCCGCCGCGGGACAGGCTACTAACTATGGCTACACCTTC
>TRBV6-4|.|TRBJ1-1|.
CASRMGLNTEAFF
TGTGCCAGCAGAATGGGTCTGAACACTGAAGCTTTCTTT
>TRBV12-3/TRBV12-4|few|TRBJ1-2|TRBD1
CASRGTGGGNYGYTF
TGTGCCAGCAGAGGGACAGGGGGCGGTAACTATGGCTACACCTTC
>TRBV20-1|.|TRBJ2-1|TRBD2
CSATRGGLASYEQFF
TGCAGTGCTACCCGAGGGGGACTAGCCTCTTATGAGCAGTTCTTC
>TRBV11-2|many|TRBJ2-3|.
CASSFYLWSGGGTDTQYF
TGTGCCAGCAGCTTCTACTTATGGTCCGGCGGGGGCACAGATACGCAGTATTTT
>TRBV9|many|TRBJ2-2|.
CASSVGTTTGELFF
TGTGCCAGCAGCGTGGGGACGACCACCGGGGAGCTGTTTTTT
>TRBV5-1|few|TRBJ1-1|.
CASTTAGSNTEAFF
TGCGCCAGCACGACAGCAGGGAGCAACACTGAAGCTTTCTTT
>TRBV12-3/TRBV12-4|few|TRBJ1-1|.
CASRTRGWTAPMDTEAFF
TGTGCCAGCAGGACAAGGGGATGGACCGCTCCCATGGACACTGAAGCTTTCTTT
>TRBV4-2|.|TRBJ1-2|TRBD1
CASSQDATGGYGYTF
TGTGCCAGCAGCCAAGACGCGACAGGGGGTTATGGCTACACCTTC
>TRBV7-9|.|TRBJ1-6|TRBD1
CASMGQGYSPLHF
TGTGCCAGCATGGGACAGGGGTATTCACCCCTCCACTTT
>TRBV18|.|TRBJ1-1|.
CASSNQGYGTEAFF
TGTGCCAGCTCGAATCAGGGATATGGGACTGAAGCTTTCTTT
>TRBV3-1|few|TRBJ1-1|TRBD1
CASSHGGTGGRNTEAFF
TGTGCCAGCAGCCATGGCGGGACAGGGGGCAGGAACACTGAAGCTTTCTTT
>TRBV5-5|.|TRBJ2-3|TRBD2
CASSLSGTRSDTQYF
TGTGCCAGCAGCTTATCCGGGACTAGATCAGATACGCAGTATTTT
>TRBV20-1|.|TRBJ1-5|.
CSLEGLGNQPQHF
TGCAGTTTAGAGGGGCTTGGGAATCAGCCCCAGCATTTT
>TRBV7-2|few|TRBJ1-2|.
CASSPDLYGYTF
TGTGCCAGCAGCCCGGACCTCTATGGCTACACCTTC
>TRBV5-1|few|TRBJ2-7|.
CASRPTGVYEQYF
TGCGCCAGCAGACCGACGGGGGTCTACGAGCAGTACTTC
>TRBV28|few|TRBJ2-3|.
CASSLSPGEDTQYF
TGTGCCAGCAGTTTATCTCCAGGGGAAGATACGCAGTATTTT
>TRBV20-1|.|TRBJ1-2|TRBD1
CSPPGTGGSNYGYTF
TGCAGTCCCCCCGGGACAGGCGGTAGCAACTATGGCTACACCTTC
>TRBV4-1|.|TRBJ2-1|.
CASSHYRSPNEQFF
TGCGCCAGCAGCCACTATCGGAGTCCAAATGAGCAGTTCTTC
>TRBV7-2|many|TRBJ2-3|TRBD2
CASSRDYYTDTQYF
TGTGCCAGCAGTCGGGACTACTACACAGATACGCAGTATTTT
>TRBV12-3/TRBV12-4|many|TRBJ2-1|.
CASSSQGLGQFF
TGTGCCAGCAGTTCACAGGGTCTTGGGCAGTTCTTC
>TRBV11-1|many|TRBJ1-1|TRBD1
CASSFRTGGGTEAFF
TGTGCCAGCAGCTTTAGGACAGGGGGCGGAACTGAAGCTTTCTTT
>TRBV12-3/TRBV12-4|.|TRBJ1-1|TRBD1
CASKKDRVYTEAFF
TGTGCCAGCAAGAAGGACAGGGTATACACTGAAGCTTTCTTT
>TRBV6-1|few|TRBJ1-4|.
CASSELRGVLFF
TGTGCCAGCAGTGAACTCAGGGGAGTGCTGTTTTTT
>TRBV29-1|.|TRBJ2-1|TRBD2
CSARGTSFNEQFF
TGCAGCGCCCGCGGGACTAGCTTCAATGAGCAGTTCTTC
>TRBV25-1|few|TRBJ1-5|.
CASSEAISNQPQHF
TGTGCCAGCAGTGAGGCTATTAGCAATCAGCCCCAGCATTTT
>TRBV4-2|.|TRBJ2-3|.
CASSQPGTTNTQYF
TGTGCCAGCAGCCAACCGGGGACGACAAATACGCAGTATTTT
>TRBV5-1|many|TRBJ2-5|TRBD1
CASSLQGVNQETQYF
TGCGCCAGCAGCTTGCAGGGGGTCAACCAAGAGACCCAGTACTTC
>TRBV18|once|TRBJ1-1|.
CASSPQFSGTEAFF
TGTGCCAGCTCACCACAGTTCTCGGGCACTGAAGCTTTCTTT
>TRBV20-1|few|TRBJ2-2|TRBD2
CSARSSGKATGELFF
TGCAGTGCTAGATCGAGCGGGAAGGCCACCGGGGAGCTGTTTTTT
>TRBV25-1|.|TRBJ2-5|.
CASRDNLPETQYF
TGTGCCAGCAGGGACAATCTGCCCGAGACCCAGTACTTC
>TRBV27|.|TRBJ2-7|.
CASSTFAGTTYEQYF
TGTGCCAGCAGCACCTTTGCGGGCACTACCTACGAGCAGTACTTC
>TRBV20-1|.|TRBJ2-3|.
CSVERTDTQYF
TGCAGTGTAGAGCGCACAGATACGCAGTATTTT
>TRBV5-6|.|TRBJ2-1|TRBD2
CASSFFTSGSNEQFF
TGTGCCAGCAGCTTTTTCACTAGCGGGAGTAATGAGCAGTTCTTC
>TRBV6-6|.|TRBJ1-2|.
CASSYTPAGPDYGYTF
TGTGCCAGCAGTTACACTCCGGCAGGGCCCGACTATGGCTACACCTTC
>TRBV5-1|.|TRBJ2-7|TRBD1
CASRIGQGAYEQYF
TGCGCCAGCAGGATTGGGCAGGGGGCGTACGAGCAGTACTTC